A single sample gave rise to the 3 T cell receptor beta chains below, sequenced in a study of T cell responses to AZD1222 COVID-19 vaccine. Here immunoSEQ multiplex PCR was the method, and the copy in TCRdb shows in-frame clones only, minus some. In the table there are roughly 130,000 clones, 88% of which are singletons. The sample consisted of peripheral blood, taken on day 0 of AZD1222 vaccination. These receptors were collected from an adult in good health.

This sequence joins TRBV29-1 and TRBJ2-3; D gene uncertain. The germline V gene has CDR1 SQVTM and CDR2 ANQGSEA. The V end was cut by 7 bases, the J end by 0 bases, with 8 bases between. This CDR3 region has 12 residues. CDR3: CSASISTDTQYF. CDR3 nucleotide sequence: TGCAGCGCCTCGATAAGCACAGATACGCAGTATTTT.

This chain joins TRBV7-2 and TRBJ2-7; D might be TRBD2 (6 bases). CDR3 size: 16 residues. Between the trimmed V and J ends, which lost 1 base and 5 bases, there was a span of 18 bases. The germline CDR1 and CDR2 sequences are SGHTA and FQGNSA. The CDR3 loop reads CASSLGTRAGTDEQYF. CDR3 in DNA: TGTGCCAGCAGCTTAGGTACGCGAGCGGGTACGGACGAGCAGTACTTC.

The rearrangement uses TRBV19 and TRBJ1-5, with TRBD1 matching over 8 bases. CDR1 and CDR2 (germline): LNHDA, SQIVND (reference sequence). The ends lost 5 bases at V and 0 bases at J; junction bases unmatched: 15. This CDR3 is built from 19 residues. In DNA, the CDR3 is TGTGCCAGTAGTTCCACAGTCGGACAGGGCTATTATAGCAATCAGCCCCAGCATTTT. Its translation: CASSSTVGQGYYSNQPQHF.